This TCR beta chain comes out of a study of T cell responses to AZD1222 COVID-19 vaccine (dated by TCRdb to about 2021). Some background on the complete study: Because spike-specific TCR depth and breadth did not differ between the two schedules, AZD1222 recipients who got a second dose at roughly 4 weeks were pooled with those who got a second dose at roughly 12 weeks. Enrollment into the trials was organized by age into subgroups of 18-55, 56-69 and 70-plus years, and those subgroups contained approximately 160, 26 and 62 TCR-sequenced participants, respectively. A total of just over 230 trial participants underwent TCR sequencing, of whom 200 to 220 had received two doses of AZD1222 and roughly 26 had received two doses of the MenACWY control vaccine.

As to this clone: Its antigen remains undetermined. Base-call qualities are not available, and no considerably larger clone is one nucleotide away.

Spanning cysteine to phenylalanine, the CDR3 consists of 14 amino acids. The entry retains the CDR3 DNA only, 42 bases that are in frame from base 1. The V end loses 4 bases and the J end loses 3 bases, and a stretch of 12 bases separates them. Looking up the germline V gene yields CDR1 SNHLY and CDR2 FYNNEI. The CDR3 regions of human TCRbeta chains were subjected to immunosequencing. On the authors' methods: TCRs in the repertoires were compared against a reference library of SARS-CoV-2-specific TCRs that had been generated with the MIRA antigen-specificity platform. Breadth was defined as the fraction of unique TCRs that were SARS-CoV-2-associated, and depth was defined as the fraction of total T cells that were SARS-CoV-2-associated. Each spike-specific TCR was assigned to its reactive spike region and to a CD4 or CD8 class using the MIRA data. Log10-transformed breadth and depth values were compared by one-way ANOVA with Sidak's multiple comparisons tests. As stored in TCRdb, this immuneACCESS dataset retains in-frame rearrangements with V and J assigned. A fraction of the clones does not appear; measured against another copy, unresolved V genes explain less than half of the discrepancy, and the remainder lacks a known reason. The D gene and trimming were derived from the DNA, and the V and J assignments and clone size from that table. The sample yields 120,000 or so clones; approximately 89% were counted once. The leading ten clones occupy under 11% of the sample.

What this sample's time point label stands for: baseline before first vaccination. Vaccinee samples were obtained from the UK trials COV001 and COV002, which included a single-blind randomized controlled phase 2/3 trial of AZD1222 (ChAdOx1 nCoV-19) in healthy adults. For TCRbeta chain sequencing, PBMC samples were collected from trial participants at day 0 and at day 28 after the second dose. Summary of the overall study and its limitations: In the small 56-69-year group, the increase in depth fell short of significance, most likely because of low power. Reportedly, close to half of the unique spike-specific TCRs recognized epitopes lying outside the regions that are mutated in the B.1.351 and B.1.1.7 variants. Conclusions about previously exposed vaccinees are limited, since just a handful of AZD1222 recipients were seropositive for SARS-CoV-2 at baseline. The vaccine-associated CD4 TCRs covered the entire spike protein, and the dominant responses fell in regions 160-218 and 743-854. No day 14 peak-response samples were available, so repertoires were characterized only after the peak T cell response. Participants were mostly white British, with more females than males. The authors suggested clonal diversity may have been underestimated. After two AZD1222 doses, both the breadth and the depth of spike-specific TCRs were significantly higher than at day 0 and than in MenACWY recipients.

The sequence links TRBV2 to TRBJ1-1; no confident D gene assignment can be made. This receptor was identified in an adult in good health. Sequenced material: peripheral blood, taken on day 0 of AZD1222 vaccination. The CDR3 loop reads CASSVEGGDTEAFF. In nucleotides, the sequence is TGTGCCAGCAGTGTGGAGGGTGGGGACACTGAAGCTTTCTTT.